The 5 T cell receptor beta chains presented below share a single source sample, sequenced in a study of response to subunit inactivated influenza vaccine. From the RT-PCR reads, TCRdb called clonotypes with MiXCR, one entry per CDR3 protein. The repertoire holds fewer than 700,000 distinct CDR3 sequences, with 13% as singletons. Sequenced here: PBMCs from blood, sampled about 40 days after vaccination. Receptor source: a man aged 50-60 years who received an inactivated influenza vaccine.

This clonotype was recorded a few times. The V call is TRBV20-1, the J call TRBJ2-3, with 11 positions matching TRBD2. Germline lookup yields CDR1 DFQATT and CDR2 SNEGSKA (reference sequence). This CDR3 is built from 18 residues. Trimming removed 6 bases from V and 0 bases from J; junction bases left unmatched: 14. The CDR3 protein is CSAIGLAGGSTSTDTQYF. CDR3 DNA sequence: TGCAGTGCCATAGGACTAGCGGGTGGATCAACTAGCACAGATACGCAGTATTTT.

In this sample, this clonotype turned up a few times. The chain has TRBV9 and TRBJ2-5; 9 bases are a match to TRBD2. Germline CDR1 SGDLS, CDR2 YYNGEE. With V trimmed by 0 bases and J by 4 bases, 7 bases remained unmatched. This CDR3 has 16 residues. The DNA of the CDR3 is TGTGCCAGCAGCGTAGGCGGGACTAGCTTCGGAGAGACCCAGTACTTC. Encoded protein: CASSVGGTSFGETQYF.

The chain links TRBV7-8 to TRBJ2-7; D may be TRBD2 (6 bases). V lost 5 bases, J lost 3 bases, and 20 bases lay in between. Germline CDR1 reads SGHVS; CDR2 reads FQNEAQ. There are 16 residues in the CDR3. DNA of the CDR3: TGTGCCAGCAGCCCCACAAGATTAGCGGATAACTACGAGCAGTACTTC. Translating it yields CASSPTRLADNYEQYF.

Only a few counts were recorded for this clonotype. This chain connects TRBV11-2 to TRBJ2-1; 8 bases line up with TRBD2. V trimming: 5 bases; J trimming: 9 bases; junction bases outside the gene matches: 3. Germline values: CDR1 SGHAT, CDR2 FQNNGV. CDR3 length equals 12 residues. The CDR3 region is CASSATSGEQFF. The CDR3 coding sequence is TGTGCCAGCAGCGCAACTAGCGGTGAGCAGTTCTTC.

The rearrangement joins TRBV5-5 to TRBJ2-4; 11 bases line up with TRBD2. Germline trimming cut 0 bases from V and 1 base from J; bases unmatched to any gene: 6. The CDR3 covers 18 residues. Per the germline V gene, CDR1 is SGHKS and CDR2 is YYEKEE (reference sequence). The CDR3 DNA reads TGTGCCAGCAGCTTGGTTAGCGGGAGGGCCATCGCCAAAAACATTCAGTACTTC. Translated: CASSLVSGRAIAKNIQYF.